The clone carrying this T cell receptor beta chain has more than one count but fewer than ten. Antigen specificity is unknown. Germline-derived CDR1 and CDR2 are SEHNR and FQNEAQ (reference sequence). V trimming: 4 bases; J trimming: 3 bases; junction bases outside the gene matches: 7. This CDR3 region has 17 residues. Reverse transcribing all isolated RNA meant expressed TCRB transcripts were sequenced. The method was immunoSEQ multiplex PCR; TCRdb's version includes in-frame clones alone and lacks a portion of them. This sample has about 650,000 clones, with 9.5% to 15% found just once. The data are from a study of beta chain features in type 1 diabetes. Points from the study as a whole: VDJ junctions in type 1 diabetes patients carried more deletions and fewer insertions. Among patients with Type 1 diabetes, TCRB CDR3s were moderately but significantly shorter in every one of the four CD4+ subsets.

This sequence was found in a man aged 25-45 years with type 1 diabetes. This chain uses TRBV7-9 with TRBJ2-1; 12 bases agree with TRBD2. The material sequenced was naive CD4+ T cells from blood. The DNA for the CDR3 is TGTGCCAGCAGCTCTTCCTCGACTAGCGGGGGCTACAATGAGCAGTTCTTC. Protein: CASSSSSTSGGYNEQFF.